This entry lists 7 T cell receptor beta chains sequenced from one sample in a study of a mutant IDH1 vaccine in newly diagnosed glioma. Specified time point: week 23, last vaccination. Alongside topical imiquimod, each dose of vaccine comprised 300 ug of mutant IDH1 20-mer peptide. Antigens for these TCRs are unknown. Clones were sequenced by immunoSEQ multiplex PCR, and TCRdb holds only the in-frame ones, with some missing. The sample has about 29,000 clones; less than 90% are singletons. Sample: PBMCs, taken from a glioma patient whose treatment included an IDH1 peptide vaccine. These receptors all stem from a woman under 30 with glioma.

This chain connects TRBV14 to TRBJ1-2; a possible D gene is TRBD1 (5 bases). The V gene lost 1 base and the J gene lost 0 bases, with 9 bases spanning the gap. The CDR3 contains 15 residues. Germline lookup yields CDR1 SGHDN and CDR2 FVKESK. The CDR3, as DNA: TGTGCCAGCAGCCAAGGGGGCAGAACTAACTATGGCTACACCTTC. It translates to CASSQGGRTNYGYTF.

The chain combines TRBV7-8 with TRBJ2-3; D unclear. Germline assignment: CDR1 SGHVS and CDR2 FQNEAQ. V shed 6 bases and J shed 0 bases, with 13 bases lying between them. The CDR3 is 15 residues long. The CDR3 bases are TGTGCCAGCAGTCCAGTCGGGTCCAGCACAGATACGCAGTATTTT. Residues: CASSPVGSSTDTQYF.

J is TRBJ2-4 and V is TRBV9; no definite D call. V was cut by 3 bases and J by 6 bases, with 7 bases left in between. This CDR3 region has 12 residues. The V gene's germline CDR1 is SGDLS and CDR2 YYNGEE. Here the CDR3 reads CASSGVGNIQYF. The CDR3 DNA follows: TGTGCCAGCAGCGGCGTGGGAAACATTCAGTACTTC.

This chain links TRBV19 with TRBJ1-3; D not resolved. The CDR3 length is 13 residues. The V end lost 4 bases, the J end lost 7 bases, and 11 bases lay between the germline ends. The germline V gene has CDR1 LNHDA and CDR2 SQIVND (reference sequence). CDR3 sequence reads: CASSTPQRNTIYF. CDR3 coding DNA: TGTGCCAGTAGTACCCCTCAGCGGAACACCATATATTTT.

The chain has TRBV5-1 and TRBJ2-7; the match to TRBD1 covers 8 bases. Germline CDR1 and CDR2: SGHRS and YFSETQ. The CDR3 is 14 amino acids. The junction had 6 bases not matched to a gene; V was cut back by 4 bases and J by 3 bases. This CDR3 is CASSEGTGNYEQYF. DNA for the CDR3: TGCGCCAGCAGCGAAGGGACAGGAAACTACGAGCAGTACTTC.

This sequence joins TRBV4-3 and TRBJ2-2, with 7 positions matching TRBD1. Trimming took 2 bases from V and 2 from J; bases not matched to a gene: 8. The CDR3 runs to 17 residues. From germline, CDR1 is LGHNA and CDR2 YSLEER. This chain's CDR3 is CASSQRQGAPNTGELFF. CDR3 coding DNA: TGCGCCAGCAGCCAACGACAGGGTGCGCCAAACACCGGGGAGCTGTTTTTT.

J is TRBJ2-7 and V is TRBV7-2; TRBD2 aligns across 9 bases. CDR1 is SGHTA and CDR2 is FQGNSA in the germline V gene. This CDR3 contains 15 residues. The trim removed 4 bases at V and 0 bases at J, leaving 4 bases unmatched. CDR3 loop: CASSYSGSLSYEQYF. The DNA of the CDR3 is TGTGCCAGCAGCTATAGCGGGAGTCTCTCCTACGAGCAGTACTTC.